A single sample is the source of the 15 T cell receptor beta chains below, sequenced in a study of T-cell reconstitution after alpha-beta-depleted transplantation in children. This sample's TCRbeta library carried unique molecular identifier barcodes. In TCRdb, the PCR reads were re-called with MiXCR into one record per CDR3 protein. The sample holds some 640,000 distinct CDR3 sequences, roughly 15% seen once. This sample comprised PBMCs from the stem cell graft donor, obtained from the stem cell graft. The receptors originated from a human donor who donated a stem cell graft to a child with acute myeloid leukemia.

This clonotype has at least ten counts. V is TRBV29-1 and J is TRBJ1-1; unclear D gene. The CDR3 sequence is 13 residues long. V lost 4 bases and J lost 0, with 9 bases in between. Germline V lookup: CDR1 SQVTM, CDR2 ANQGSEA. The chain's CDR3 is CSVARPLNTEAFF. Here the CDR3 DNA reads TGCAGCGTTGCTCGACCGCTGAACACTGAAGCTTTCTTT. The full variable domain, in which reference TRBV29-1 and TRBJ1-1 provide the parts outside the CDR3, is SAVISQKPSRDICQRGTSLTIQCQVDSQVTMMFWYRQQPGQSLTLIATANQGSEATYESGFVIDKFPISRPNLTFSTLTVSNMSPEDSSIYLCSVARPLNTEAFFGQGTRLTVV.

The chain couples TRBV6-1 to TRBJ2-3; perhaps TRBD1 as D (5 bases). The CDR3 runs to 14 residues. Germline assignment: CDR1 MNHNS and CDR2 SASEGT. V was shortened by 6 bases and J by 4 bases, with 14 bases between the two germline ends. The CDR3: CASRPRQGPDTQYF. CDR3 DNA sequence: TGTGCCAGCAGACCCCGGCAGGGCCCAGATACGCAGTATTTT.

This clonotype was picked up a small number of times. The chain combines TRBV9 with TRBJ2-3, with a tentative D call TRBD1 (5 bases). The germline CDR1 and CDR2 sequences are SGDLS and YYNGEE. Between the trimmed V and J ends, which lost 0 bases and 8 bases, there was a span of 22 bases. The CDR3 totals 17 residues. The CDR3 nucleotides read TGTGCCAGCAGCGTAGGCCCCGCCGGACAAGCTCTTGCTACGCAGTATTTT. It translates to CASSVGPAGQALATQYF. Full variable domain (remainder filled in from reference TRBV9 and TRBJ2-3): DSGVTQTPKHLITATGQRVTLRCSPRSGDLSVYWYQQSLDQGLQFLIQYYNGEERAKGNILERFSAQQFPDLHSELNLSSLELGDSALYFCASSVGPAGQALATQYFGPGTRLTVL.

This clonotype was seen once. The chain links TRBV6-1 to TRBJ1-5; 11 nucleotides align to TRBD1. Per germline, CDR1 MNHNS and CDR2 SASEGT. J gave up 7 bases and V 7 bases, and 9 bases lay outside the gene matches. This CDR3 spans 15 amino acids. CDR3 sequence (DNA): TGTGCCAGCATCGAAGGGGACAGGGGGAGGCAGCCCCAGCATTTT. Protein: CASIEGDRGRQPQHF.

The chain is built from TRBV6-1 and TRBJ2-7, with 7 nucleotides matching TRBD1. CDR3 length: 14 amino acids. CDR1 MNHNS and CDR2 SASEGT come from the germline V gene. V was clipped by 4 bases and J by 1 base; unmatched bases: 4. CDR3 in DNA: TGTGCCAGCAGTGCCAACAGGGGTTCCTACGAGCAGTACGTC. This codes for CASSANRGSYEQYV.

To note about this clonotype: Just one base apart from a much larger clone, this may be a read error. The CDR3 here is CARSLEGAGNTIYF. Written as DNA, the CDR3 is TGTGCCAGGAGCTTGGAGGGAGCTGGAAACACCATATATTTT. The chain has TRBV5-6 and TRBJ1-3; D call uncertain. The CDR3 has 14 amino acids. CDR1 SGHDT and CDR2 YYEEEE come from the germline V gene.

This clonotype was recorded many times. The chain uses TRBV7-9 and TRBJ2-7, with D possibly matching TRBD1 (5 bases). Trimming removed 0 bases from V and 3 bases from J, with 6 bases in between. The CDR3 has 13 amino acids. CDR1 and CDR2 from the germline V gene are SEHNR and FQNEAQ (reference sequence). The DNA for the CDR3 is TGTGCCAGCAGCTTAGCAGGGGACTACGAGCAGTACGTC. As protein: CASSLAGDYEQYV.

The chain carries TRBV6-2 or TRBV6-3 and TRBJ2-7, with D perhaps matching TRBD1 (6 bases). V was clipped by 4 bases and J by 3 bases, with 10 bases between them. The CDR3 is 13 residues long. Germline loops: CDR1 MNHEY, CDR2 SVGEGT. The CDR3 region is CASSSGHHYEQYV. In DNA form, the CDR3 reads TGTGCCAGCAGTTCGGGACACCACTACGAGCAGTACGTC.

This clonotype was seen at least ten times. V is TRBV25-1 and J is TRBJ2-7; D is uncertain. The CDR3 covers 15 residues. The V end was cut by 3 bases, the J end by 0 bases, with 12 bases between. Germline V CDR1 and CDR2: MGHDK, SYGVNS. As DNA, the CDR3 is TGTGCCAGCAGTGACTGGGAACATAACTCCTACGAGCAGTACTTC. Protein sequence: CASSDWEHNSYEQYF.

In this sample, this clonotype turned up many times. The chain uses TRBV7-2 and TRBJ2-7; tentative D call: TRBD2 (5 bases). There are 14 residues in the CDR3. Trimming took 1 base from V and 6 from J, leaving 13 bases between them. Germline V gene sequence: CDR1 SGHTA, CDR2 FQGNSA. CDR3 bases: TGTGCCAGCAGCTTAGACGCAGGACGGGGCGAGCAGTACTTC. It translates to CASSLDAGRGEQYF. The full variable domain, completed using reference TRBV7-2 and TRBJ2-7, is GAGVSQSPSNKVTEKGKDVELRCDPISGHTALYWYRQSLGQGLEFLIYFQGNSAPDKSGLPSDRFSAERTGGSVSTLTIQRTQQEDSAVYLCASSLDAGRGEQYFGPGTRLTVT.

The chain carries TRBV5-1 and TRBJ1-1; no clear D. CDR1 is SGHRS, CDR2 YFSETQ, per germline. V lost 9 bases to trimming and J lost 1 base, with 13 bases between them. The CDR3 is 13 residues long. CDR3 sequence reads: CATKTEPNTEAFF. In DNA, the CDR3 is TGCGCCACGAAGACCGAGCCGAACACTGAAGCTTTCTTT.

The chain recombines TRBV12-3 or TRBV12-4 with TRBJ1-2; 7 nucleotides line up with TRBD1. This CDR3 spans 16 amino acids. V dropped 7 bases and J dropped 1; count of bases not matched to a gene: 12. The CDR3 sequence: CASKLQGQNVNYGYTF. DNA of the CDR3: TGTGCCAGCAAATTACAGGGACAGAACGTTAACTATGGCTACACCTTC.

This clonotype was seen a few times. The chain carries TRBV2 and TRBJ2-3; 8 nucleotides agree with TRBD2. The CDR3 is 14 amino acids. V lost 8 bases, J lost 6 bases, and 10 bases stayed unmatched. Germline-derived CDR1 and CDR2 are SNHLY and FYNNEI. The chain's CDR3 is CASGPEAGGDTQYF. The CDR3 nucleotides read TGTGCCAGCGGACCCGAGGCGGGGGGTGATACGCAGTATTTT.

The chain employs TRBV24-1 and TRBJ2-2, with D unclear. The ends were cut back, 5 bases at V and 7 bases at J, with 13 bases in the middle. Germline CDR1 is KGHDR and CDR2 is SFDVKD. This CDR3 has 14 amino acids. CDR3 loop: CATSGSSPGGELFF. CDR3 bases: TGTGCCACCAGTGGCTCTTCACCGGGCGGGGAGCTGTTTTTT.

The chain joins TRBV6-1 to TRBJ2-2, with 15 bases identical to TRBD2. The ends lost 6 bases at V and 5 bases at J; junction bases unmatched: 7. The CDR3 spans 17 residues. From germline, CDR1 is MNHNS and CDR2 SASEGT. In DNA form, the CDR3 reads TGTGCCAGCAGGCGTGGACTAGCGGGGGGGCTTACCGGGGAGCTGTTTTTT. Its translation: CASRRGLAGGLTGELFF.